The clone carrying this T cell receptor (beta chain) was detected once. Its antigen is still unknown. This specimen comes from a study of cytomegalovirus exposure and HLA in healthy donors. Overall study findings and caveats: Confirmation in vitro established that a few CMV-associated chains were specific for CMV antigens. Listed as cytomegalovirus-associated were 150 or so TCR beta chains. Segments of the TCR beta V type were, in most cases, productive about 87% or about 30% of the time in an earlier analysis.

The PCR contained 60 Vbeta and 13 Jbeta primers. Sequencing was performed with immunoSEQ multiplex PCR; in TCRdb, only in-frame clones are kept and a portion is missing. The sample has over 55,000 clones, roughly nine tenths seen once; the top ten hold 9.5% to 13%. The sample taken for sequencing was PBMCs. This clonotype was obtained from a woman in her 30s in good health and CMV-seropositive.

CDR3 DNA sequence: TGTGCCAGCAGGCCAAAGGGGTTCAACACTGAAGCTTTCTTT. It encodes CASRPKGFNTEAFF. The chain links TRBV5-4 to TRBJ1-1; D perhaps matches TRBD1 (5 bases). V dropped 5 bases and J dropped 2 bases, with 13 bases sitting between them. The CDR3 contains 14 residues. CDR1 is SGHNT and CDR2 is YYREEE in the germline V gene (reference sequence).